This TCR beta chain was profiled in a study of shared clonotypes between healthy human individuals (dated by TCRdb to 2020 to 2022). Describing the broader study: The cohort included three men and a couple of women between 18 and 49 years of age. Blood TCR repertoires of four to six healthy adults were deeply sequenced to estimate repertoire size and the extent of clonotype sharing between individuals. Per donor, leukapheresis produced somewhere between about 0.94 and 9.5 billion PBMCs. Per donor, three plates each were used for CD4 naive and CD4 memory, two for CD8 naive, and one for CD8 memory. Libraries were prepared and TCR repertoires were sequenced by different laboratories using diverse techniques, in order to increase sequencing depth and limit assay-specific biases. Overall results and qualifications from the work: Naive subsets generally had larger estimated clonotype richness than memory subsets. Clonotypes shared by all four sorted-subset donors showed higher generation probabilities than non-shared clonotypes. Because the study included a small number of donors, the genetic and exposure-history diversity represented was limited. Approximately 5% of naive CD4, more than 3% of naive CD8, approximately 2.2% of memory CD4, and approximately 0.39% of memory CD8 clonotypes were shared across four donors. Rarefaction of sorted-subset datasets indicated incomplete sequencing despite the large sequencing depth. Pairwise subsampling led to the expectation that sequencing depth would affect the degree of clonotype sharing among donors. Sampling was restricted to blood, and TCR repertoires in tissue are likely to differ from TCR repertoires in blood.

Using the deep immunoSEQ assay, TCR CDR3 regions were amplified from genomic DNA by multiplex PCR. Extracted genomic DNA from each cell subset was distributed evenly across all wells of several immunoSEQ 96-well plates, and each plate was treated as a replicate. For sorted subsets, roughly 200 ng of genomic DNA, equivalent to roughly 33,000 T cell genomes, went into each replicate PCR. Purified libraries were measured with a Qubit 3.0 fluorometer, size-checked on a Bioanalyzer 2100, and measured again with the KAPA Library Quantification kit. Every immunoSEQ 96-well plate was sequenced on a separate single-read 150-cycle Illumina NextSeq 550 flow cell. Concerning the study's data processing: Because only junctional sequences without quality scores were contained in the immunoSEQ output, filtering matching that applied to full-length reads could not be performed. To assign V/J genes and CDR3, sequences were annotated using PyIR, a Python wrapper for IgBLAST v1.9, with IMGT germline references. Any read was removed if the V/J assignment was weak (E-value above 1e-6), the CDR3 was missing, or the read contained stop codons, out-of-frame junctions, or ambiguous translated residues. V3J clonotypes were defined as sequences sharing the same inferred V gene, J gene, and CDR3 amino acid sequence. Percentage overlap between repertoires was computed as shared unique clonotypes divided by the size of the smaller repertoire. Three approaches were used to assess repertoire richness: RTK rarefaction, the Chao1 estimator, and Recon v2.1 estimates of unobserved clonotypes. Generation probabilities for all TCRbeta clonotypes obtained by the gDNA method from a handful of donors were computed using OLGA. TCRdb's version of the immuneACCESS table is confined to in-frame rearrangements and falls short of the full clone set. An unresolved V gene accounts for under half of the shortfall where checked; the remainder is of unknown origin. V and J calls plus clone size are reproduced from that table; the DNA served to infer D and trimming. This sample has hundreds of thousands of clones in its table, and 90% to 95% of those were observed once. Together, the top ten hold over 0.09% of the sample.

Regarding this clone: Its target antigen remains unknown. No base quality values were provided; no much bigger clone lies one nucleotide off.

Including the terminal cysteine and phenylalanine, the CDR3 comprises 18 residues. Only the CDR3 DNA is retained, 54 bases long and in frame from the first base. Germline trimming: 0 bases from V, 3 bases from J; junction bases outside gene matches: 10. CDR1 is given as SEHNR and CDR2 as FQNEAQ, both from the germline V gene (reference sequence). CD8 naive samples were CD45RO-negative cells positively selected for CCR7, giving a CD45RA+CCR7+ population that excluded TemRA cells. Healthy HIV-negative adults with no recently reported acute infections or vaccinations were included as donors. Every donor was a Caucasian adult living in Nashville, Tennessee, USA. Blood was obtained by leukapheresis, after which PBMCs were separated by Ficoll-Histopaque density gradient centrifugation and cryopreserved in liquid nitrogen vapor phase. Purity and quantity of every magnetically sorted T cell population were checked by analytical flow cytometry. From each sorted fraction, genomic DNA was isolated and quantified by UV absorbance on a Nanodrop 2000c.

The chain is assembled from TRBV7-9 and TRBJ2-3, and 9 junctional nucleotides match TRBD2. Material: naive CD8+ T cells sorted from blood. The cell subset or site label corresponds to: CD45RA+CCR7+. This receptor was obtained from a woman aged 25 to 45 in good health. The sequence in DNA is TGTGCCAGCAGCTTAGCGCGGCGGGAGGGAAGAGGAACAGATACGCAGTATTTT. Translated, it reads CASSLARREGRGTDTQYF.